This TCR beta chain appears in the sequencing data of a study of shared clonotypes between healthy human individuals. Researchers ran the assay at a deep level. Measured with immunoSEQ multiplex PCR; TCRdb has only the in-frame clones, and not every one. This table holds around 500,000 clones, 70% to 85% found once. This CDR3 is built from 15 residues. Per the germline V gene, CDR1 is LNHDA and CDR2 is SQIVND (reference sequence). V was shortened by 6 bases and J by 1 base, with 15 bases between the two germline ends. The specimen sequenced was PBMCs. This clonotype was sampled from a woman aged 40 to 49 in good health. Some clones in this sample may be carry-over from other donors' samples. The genes are TRBV19 and TRBJ1-1, with D tentatively TRBD1 (5 bases). The CDR3 loop reads CASSKRRGTNTEAFF. The DNA for the CDR3 is TGTGCCAGTAGCAAACGACGGGGGACGAACACTGAAGCTTTCTTT.